The rows below give T cell receptor beta chains drawn from one sample of a study of blood T cell repertoires in COVID-19. TCRdb's table, derived via immunoSEQ multiplex PCR, lists solely in-frame clones and lacks some. The sample records fewer than 150,000 clones, 75% to 90% being singletons. Sequencing was carried out using peripheral blood. These receptors all stem from a human donor in a cohort sampled during active COVID-19. CDR3s include the opening cysteine and the closing phenylalanine or tryptophan. A D gene is named only where the DNA matches it firmly. Expanded clones get a size class; other rows say once, few or many, or leave the size out.

D: .; V: TRBV13; length: 14; size: .; J: TRBJ2-7; DNA: TGTGCCAGCAGCTTAGGTGGGGGCCTCTACGAGCAGTACTTC; CDR3: CASSLGGGLYEQYF
D: TRBD2; V: TRBV24-1; length: 11; size: .; J: TRBJ2-3; DNA: TGTGCCACCAGTGGGGGGGGTACGCAGTATTTT; CDR3: CATSGGGTQYF
D: .; V: TRBV25-1; length: 13; size: .; J: TRBJ1-1; DNA: TGTGCCACCAAAGCCCCGGGGAACACTGAAGCTTTCTTT; CDR3: CATKAPGNTEAFF
D: TRBD1; V: TRBV9; length: 18; size: .; J: TRBJ1-2; DNA: TGTGCCAGCAGCGTAGGGGACAGCACTGCGGAGAGGAACTATGGCTACACCTTC; CDR3: CASSVGDSTAERNYGYTF
D: .; V: TRBV5-6; length: 13; size: .; J: TRBJ1-2; DNA: TGTGCCAGCAGCTTAAACAGGCTCTATGGCTACACCTTC; CDR3: CASSLNRLYGYTF
D: .; V: TRBV11-2; length: 17; size: .; J: TRBJ1-6; DNA: TGTGCCAGCAGCATCGACGGGTCGGGCTCCTATAATTCACCCCTCCACTTT; CDR3: CASSIDGSGSYNSPLHF
D: .; V: TRBV3-1/TRBV3-2; length: 15; size: .; J: TRBJ1-6; DNA: TGTGCCAGCAGTGAAGGGAGGTCCTATAATTCACCCCTCCACTTT; CDR3: CASSEGRSYNSPLHF
D: .; V: TRBV24-1; length: 18; size: .; J: TRBJ2-1; DNA: TGTGCCACCAGTGCCAATGGGGGCGGGGGACCCTACTACAATGAGCAGTTCTTC; CDR3: CATSANGGGGPYYNEQFF
D: .; V: TRBV12-5; length: 13; size: .; J: TRBJ1-1; DNA: TGTGCTAGTGGTTTGGAACCCCAGACTGAAGCTTTCTTT; CDR3: CASGLEPQTEAFF
D: .; V: TRBV18; length: 12; size: .; J: TRBJ2-5; DNA: TGTGCCAGCTCATTAACGGGGGAGACCCAGTACTTC; CDR3: CASSLTGETQYF
D: .; V: TRBV11-1; length: 14; size: .; J: TRBJ2-5; DNA: TGTGCCAGCAGACGGGACCCGGGGGTGGAGACCCAGTACTTC; CDR3: CASRRDPGVETQYF
D: .; V: TRBV3-1/TRBV3-2; length: 12; size: .; J: TRBJ2-5; DNA: TGTGCCAGCAGCCTGGGGCGGAAGACCCAGTACTTC; CDR3: CASSLGRKTQYF
D: TRBD1; V: TRBV4-1; length: 14; size: .; J: TRBJ1-1; DNA: TGCGCCAGCAGCCAAGTACAGGGGACCACTGAAGCTTTCTTT; CDR3: CASSQVQGTTEAFF
D: TRBD1; V: TRBV4-3; length: 15; size: .; J: TRBJ1-3; DNA: TGCGCCAGCAGCCTATTAGGGGGCAGAGGAAACACCATATATTTT; CDR3: CASSLLGGRGNTIYF
D: TRBD1; V: TRBV7-8; length: 16; size: .; J: TRBJ1-2; DNA: TGTGCCAGCAGCTTAGCCCTACAACGACAGGGCTATGGCTACACCTTC; CDR3: CASSLALQRQGYGYTF
D: .; V: TRBV7-9; length: 18; size: .; J: TRBJ2-1; DNA: TGTGCCAGCAGCTTAGCGGGGGGTTTGGGGTCAAATTACAATGAGCAGTTCTTC; CDR3: CASSLAGGLGSNYNEQFF
D: TRBD2; V: TRBV9; length: 17; size: .; J: TRBJ2-5; DNA: TGTGCCAGCAGCGTAGGGGGACTAGCGGGGTTAACAGAGACCCAGTACTTC; CDR3: CASSVGGLAGLTETQYF
D: TRBD2; V: TRBV13; length: 14; size: once; J: TRBJ2-1; DNA: TGTGCCAGCAGCTTAGCGGGGGGGCGAGGTGAGCAGTTCTTC; CDR3: CASSLAGGRGEQFF
D: TRBD2; V: TRBV6-6; length: 16; size: .; J: TRBJ2-2; DNA: TGTGCCAGCAGGGTACTAGCGGGTGACTACACCGGGGAGCTGTTTTTT; CDR3: CASRVLAGDYTGELFF
D: TRBD1; V: TRBV5-1; length: 15; size: .; J: TRBJ2-3; DNA: TGCGCCAGCAGCTTACAGGGGGATTATTCAGATACGCAGTATTTT; CDR3: CASSLQGDYSDTQYF
D: TRBD2; V: TRBV3-1/TRBV3-2; length: 16; size: .; J: TRBJ2-1; DNA: TGTGCCAGCAGCCAAGCCCTAGCGGGAGTATACGGTGAGCAGTTCTTC; CDR3: CASSQALAGVYGEQFF
D: TRBD1; V: TRBV25-1; length: 15; size: .; J: TRBJ2-3; DNA: TGTGCCAGCTCCCGGCAGGGGGACCCCACAGATACGCAGTATTTT; CDR3: CASSRQGDPTDTQYF
D: TRBD1; V: TRBV18; length: 13; size: .; J: TRBJ1-1; DNA: TGTGCCAGCGCCGACGATACAGGGGCAGAAGCTTTCTTT; CDR3: CASADDTGAEAFF
D: TRBD1; V: TRBV7-2; length: 14; size: .; J: TRBJ1-2; DNA: TGTGCCAGCAGCCGCGGGGGACAGGTGCTTGGCTACACCTTC; CDR3: CASSRGGQVLGYTF
D: .; V: TRBV7-2; length: 17; size: .; J: TRBJ2-3; DNA: TGTGCCAGCAGCCCCGCCTTGGACTCCCTAAGGCCAGATACGCAGTATTTT; CDR3: CASSPALDSLRPDTQYF
D: TRBD1; V: TRBV27; length: 15; size: .; J: TRBJ1-2; DNA: TGTGCCAGCAGTCTCGCCGGGACAGGGAACTATGGCTACACCTTC; CDR3: CASSLAGTGNYGYTF
D: .; V: TRBV11-2; length: 19; size: .; J: TRBJ2-2; DNA: TGTGCCAGCAGCTTAGCAGGCAGGGTGGCTGGTGAAGTCGCCGGGGAGCTGTTTTTT; CDR3: CASSLAGRVAGEVAGELFF
D: TRBD2; V: TRBV10-3; length: 16; size: .; J: TRBJ2-3; DNA: TGTGCCATCAGTGAGTCGCGGGGGGTCGGCGCAGATACGCAGTATTTT; CDR3: CAISESRGVGADTQYF
D: .; V: TRBV5-4; length: 13; size: once; J: TRBJ1-2; DNA: TGTGCCAGCAGCTTGCAACATTCCTATGGCTACACCTTC; CDR3: CASSLQHSYGYTF
D: TRBD1; V: TRBV5-4; length: 15; size: .; J: TRBJ2-1; DNA: TGTGCCAGCAGCCACTCAGGGGGTGCCTACAATGAGCAGTTCTTC; CDR3: CASSHSGGAYNEQFF
D: .; V: TRBV4-3; length: 17; size: .; J: TRBJ2-1; DNA: TGCGCCAGCAGCCAAGATGCGGGGACGAGCTCCTACAATGAGCAGTTCTTC; CDR3: CASSQDAGTSSYNEQFF
D: TRBD1; V: TRBV7-9; length: 16; size: .; J: TRBJ1-1; DNA: TGTGCCAGCAGCTTAGGGACAGGGGGCTTGAACACTGAAGCTTTCTTT; CDR3: CASSLGTGGLNTEAFF
D: TRBD1; V: TRBV25-1; length: 17; size: .; J: TRBJ1-3; DNA: TGTGCCAGCAGTGACCGGGACAGGGATACTAAAGGAAACACCATATATTTT; CDR3: CASSDRDRDTKGNTIYF
D: .; V: TRBV27; length: 11; size: .; J: TRBJ2-3; DNA: TGTGCCAGCAGTCCTGGAGTCGTGCAGTATTTT; CDR3: CASSPGVVQYF
D: .; V: TRBV24-1; length: 12; size: once; J: TRBJ1-2; DNA: TGTGCCACCAGTGGAGGGGGGGGTGGCTACACCTTC; CDR3: CATSGGGGGYTF